Below, 8 T cell receptor beta chains from the same sample are listed, as sequenced in a study of somatic mutations in cytotoxic T cells in rheumatoid arthritis. The method was immunoSEQ multiplex PCR; TCRdb's version includes in-frame clones alone and lacks a portion of them. The table shows 20,000 to 25,000 clones, with more than 65% occurring only once. Sequences were obtained from CD8+ T cells sorted from blood. Receptors originate from an adult with rheumatoid arthritis.

This clone was seen only a few times. This chain connects TRBV4-1 to TRBJ2-1; no reliable D call. Germline V gene data show CDR1 as MGHRA and CDR2 as YSYEKL. CDR3 size: 13 residues. Trimming shortened V by 0 bases and J by 7 bases, and 7 bases separated the two germline ends. The CDR3 nucleotides are TGCGCCAGCAGCCAAGATAGTTGGAATGAGCAGTTCTTC. Protein sequence: CASSQDSWNEQFF.

V gene TRBV11-2 combines with J gene TRBJ2-1; a possible D gene is TRBD2 (6 bases). V was clipped by 3 bases and J by 4 bases, with 13 bases between them. This CDR3 is 15 amino acids long. The V gene's germline CDR1 is SGHAT and CDR2 FQNNGV. The DNA of the CDR3 is TGTGCCAGCAGCTTGCTCGGGGGATTATACAATGAGCAGTTCTTC. It translates to CASSLLGGLYNEQFF.

This clone was seen only once. The rearrangement uses TRBV6-1 and TRBJ2-3, with 7 bases identical to TRBD2. This CDR3 contains 16 residues. Trimming removed 1 base from V and 5 bases from J; junction bases left unmatched: 9. CDR1 MNHNS and CDR2 SASEGT come from the germline V gene. CDR3 in amino acids: CASSEVAGRGGDTQYF. The CDR3 DNA reads TGTGCCAGCAGTGAAGTAGCAGGGCGCGGGGGAGATACGCAGTATTTT.

This clone was seen a handful of times. The rearrangement links TRBV4-2 to TRBJ1-1; D gene ambiguous. V lost 1 base to trimming and J lost 1 base, with 1 base between them. The CDR3 spans 12 residues. CDR1 is LGHNA, CDR2 YNFKEQ, per germline. CDR3 in amino acids: CASSQGNTEAFF. The CDR3, as DNA: TGTGCCAGCAGCCAAGGGAACACTGAAGCTTTCTTT.

This clone was seen a handful of times. The chain combines TRBV19 with TRBJ1-5; the D gene is possibly TRBD1 (5 bases). The CDR3 is made up of 12 amino acids. V lost 6 bases to trimming and J lost 6 bases, with 9 bases between them. Germline V CDR1 and CDR2: LNHDA, SQIVND (reference sequence). CDR3 sequence (DNA): TGTGCCAGTAGGGGGACGGGTCAGCCCCAGCATTTT. Its protein product is CASRGTGQPQHF.

The chain has TRBV19 and TRBJ2-2; TRBD2 matches 9 bases. The CDR3 contains 15 residues. The germline V gene has CDR1 LNHDA and CDR2 SQIVND (reference sequence). Trimming at V came to 4 bases and at J to 5 bases, leaving 5 bases not matched to a gene. The CDR3 loop is CASSTLAGRTGELFF. CDR3 nucleotides: TGTGCCAGTAGTACCCTAGCGGGGAGGACCGGGGAGCTGTTTTTT.

V gene TRBV6-5 combines with J gene TRBJ2-5, with 8 bases aligning to TRBD1. CDR3 length equals 15 residues. CDR1 MNHEY and CDR2 SVGAGI come from the germline V gene. V was clipped by 6 bases and J by 2 bases; unmatched bases: 8. CDR3 residues: CASSPGQVWQETQYF. CDR3 DNA sequence: TGTGCCAGCAGCCCGGGACAGGTTTGGCAAGAGACCCAGTACTTC.

CDR3 loop: CASFLEGEQFF. CDR3 DNA sequence: TGTGCCAGCTTCCTGGAGGGTGAGCAGTTCTTC. The V gene is TRBV11-2, the J gene TRBJ2-1; TRBD2 is a possible D gene (6 bases). CDR1 is SGHAT and CDR2 is FQNNGV in the germline V gene. With 8 bases removed from V and 9 bases from J, the gap between germline ends came to 11 bases. CDR3 length: 11 residues. Filled out from reference TRBV11-2 and TRBJ2-1, the complete variable domain reads EAGVAQSPRYKIIEKRQSVAFWCNPISGHATLYWYQQILGQGPKLLIQFQNNGVVDDSQLPKDRFSAERLKGVDSTLKIQPAKLEDSAVYLCASFLEGEQFFGPGTRLTVL.